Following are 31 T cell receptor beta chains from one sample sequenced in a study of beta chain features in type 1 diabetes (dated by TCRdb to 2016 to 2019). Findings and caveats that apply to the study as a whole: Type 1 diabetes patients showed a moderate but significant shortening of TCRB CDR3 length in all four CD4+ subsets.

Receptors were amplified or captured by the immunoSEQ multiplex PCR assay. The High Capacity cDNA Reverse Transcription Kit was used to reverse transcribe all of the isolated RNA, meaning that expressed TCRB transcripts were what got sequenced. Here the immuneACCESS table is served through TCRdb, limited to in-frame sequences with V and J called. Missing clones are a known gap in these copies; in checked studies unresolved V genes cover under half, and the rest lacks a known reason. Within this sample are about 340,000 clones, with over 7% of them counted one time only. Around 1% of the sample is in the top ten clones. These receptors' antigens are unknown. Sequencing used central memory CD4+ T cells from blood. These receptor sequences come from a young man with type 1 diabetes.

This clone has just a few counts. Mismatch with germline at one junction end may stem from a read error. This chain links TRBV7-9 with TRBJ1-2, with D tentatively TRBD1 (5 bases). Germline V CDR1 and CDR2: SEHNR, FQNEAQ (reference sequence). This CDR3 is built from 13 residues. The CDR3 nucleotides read TGTGCCAGCACCTTAATGGGGGAAGATGGCTACACCTTC. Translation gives CASTLMGEDGYTF.

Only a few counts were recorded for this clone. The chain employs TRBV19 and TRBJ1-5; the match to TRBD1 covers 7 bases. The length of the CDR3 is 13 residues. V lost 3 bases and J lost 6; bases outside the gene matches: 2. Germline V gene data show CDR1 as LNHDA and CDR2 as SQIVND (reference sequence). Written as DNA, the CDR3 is TGTGCCAGTAGTATCCAGGGGGGTCAGCCCCAGCATTTT. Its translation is CASSIQGGQPQHF.

The CDR3 loop is CASSQVGVDYGYTF. CDR3 coding DNA: TGTGCCAGCAGCCAAGTCGGGGTTGACTATGGCTACACCTTC. V is TRBV14 and J is TRBJ1-2; no definite D call. CDR3 size: 14 residues. The V end lost 1 base, the J end lost 3 bases, and 9 bases lay between the germline ends. The germline V gene has CDR1 SGHDN and CDR2 FVKESK.

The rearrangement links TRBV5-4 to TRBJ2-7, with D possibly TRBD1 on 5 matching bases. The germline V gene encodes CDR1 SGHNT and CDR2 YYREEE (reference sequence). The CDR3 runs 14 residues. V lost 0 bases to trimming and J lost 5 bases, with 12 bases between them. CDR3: CASSLGRQGDEQYF. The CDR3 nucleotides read TGTGCCAGCAGCTTGGGTCGGCAGGGTGACGAGCAGTACTTC.

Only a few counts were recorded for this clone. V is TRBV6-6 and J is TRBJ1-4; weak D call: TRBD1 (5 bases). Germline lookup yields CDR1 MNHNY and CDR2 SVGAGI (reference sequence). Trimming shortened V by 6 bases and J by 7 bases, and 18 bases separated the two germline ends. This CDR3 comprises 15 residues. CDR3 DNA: TGTGCCAGCAGGACGGCCTCCGGCGGGGGTGAAAAACTGTTTTTT. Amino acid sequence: CASRTASGGGEKLFF.

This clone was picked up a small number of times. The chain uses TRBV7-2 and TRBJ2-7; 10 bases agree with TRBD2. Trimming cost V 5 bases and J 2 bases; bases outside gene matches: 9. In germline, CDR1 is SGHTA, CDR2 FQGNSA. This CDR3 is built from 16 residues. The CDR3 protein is CASSQWLAGVAYEQYF. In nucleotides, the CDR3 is TGTGCCAGCAGCCAATGGCTAGCGGGGGTCGCCTACGAGCAGTACTTC.

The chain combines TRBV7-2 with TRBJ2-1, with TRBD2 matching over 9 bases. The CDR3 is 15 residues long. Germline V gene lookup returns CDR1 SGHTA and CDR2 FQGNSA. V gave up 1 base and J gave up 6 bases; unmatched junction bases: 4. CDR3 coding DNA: TGTGCCAGCAGCTTAGATAAACTAGCGGGCAATGAGCAGTTCTTC. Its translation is CASSLDKLAGNEQFF.

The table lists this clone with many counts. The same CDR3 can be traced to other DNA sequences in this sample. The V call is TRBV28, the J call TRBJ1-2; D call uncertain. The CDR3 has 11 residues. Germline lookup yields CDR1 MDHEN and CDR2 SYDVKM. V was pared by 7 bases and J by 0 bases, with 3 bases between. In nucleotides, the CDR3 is TGTGCCAGCACGTCTAACTATGGCTACACCTTC. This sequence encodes CASTSNYGYTF.

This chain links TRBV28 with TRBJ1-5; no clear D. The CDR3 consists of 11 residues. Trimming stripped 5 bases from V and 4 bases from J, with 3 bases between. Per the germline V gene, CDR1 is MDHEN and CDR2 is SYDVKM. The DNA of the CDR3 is TGTGCCAGCAGTCTAAATCAGCCCCAGCATTTT. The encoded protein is CASSLNQPQHF.

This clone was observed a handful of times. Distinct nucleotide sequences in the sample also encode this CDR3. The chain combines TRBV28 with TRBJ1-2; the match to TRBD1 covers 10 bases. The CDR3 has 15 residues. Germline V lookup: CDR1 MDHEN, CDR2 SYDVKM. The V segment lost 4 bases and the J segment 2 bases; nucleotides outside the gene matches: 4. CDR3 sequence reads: CASSYPGQGNYGYTF. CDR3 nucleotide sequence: TGTGCCAGCAGTTATCCGGGACAGGGGAACTATGGCTACACCTTC.

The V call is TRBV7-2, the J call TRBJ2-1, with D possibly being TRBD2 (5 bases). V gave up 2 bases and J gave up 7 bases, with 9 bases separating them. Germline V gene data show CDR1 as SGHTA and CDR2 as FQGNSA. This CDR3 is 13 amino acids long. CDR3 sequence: CASSLPTTNEQFF. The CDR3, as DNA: TGTGCCAGCAGCTTACCGACTACAAATGAGCAGTTCTTC. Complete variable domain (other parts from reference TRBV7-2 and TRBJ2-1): GAGVSQSPSNKVTEKGKDVELRCDPISGHTALYWYRQSLGQGLEFLIYFQGNSAPDKSGLPSDRFSAERTGGSVSTLTIQRTQQEDSAVYLCASSLPTTNEQFFGPGTRLTVL.

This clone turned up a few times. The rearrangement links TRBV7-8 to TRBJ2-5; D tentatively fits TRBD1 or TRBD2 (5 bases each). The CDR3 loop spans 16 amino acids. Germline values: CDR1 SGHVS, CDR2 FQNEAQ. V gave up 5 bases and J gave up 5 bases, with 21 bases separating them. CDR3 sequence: CASSAPLGLAEETQYF. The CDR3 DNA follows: TGTGCCAGCAGCGCTCCTCTGGGGCTAGCCGAGGAGACCCAGTACTTC.

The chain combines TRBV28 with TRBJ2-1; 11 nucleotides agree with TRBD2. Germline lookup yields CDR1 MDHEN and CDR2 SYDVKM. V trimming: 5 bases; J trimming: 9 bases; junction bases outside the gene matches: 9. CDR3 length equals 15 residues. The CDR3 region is CASSDSGGAESEQFF. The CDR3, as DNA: TGTGCCAGCAGTGATAGCGGGGGGGCCGAGTCTGAGCAGTTCTTC.

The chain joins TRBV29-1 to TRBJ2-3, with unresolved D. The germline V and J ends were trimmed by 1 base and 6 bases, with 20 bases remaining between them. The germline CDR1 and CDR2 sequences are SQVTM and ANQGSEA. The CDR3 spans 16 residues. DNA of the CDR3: TGCAGCGTTGAAGGAAGGATACGGGCCACGGTGGATACGCAGTATTTT. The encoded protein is CSVEGRIRATVDTQYF.

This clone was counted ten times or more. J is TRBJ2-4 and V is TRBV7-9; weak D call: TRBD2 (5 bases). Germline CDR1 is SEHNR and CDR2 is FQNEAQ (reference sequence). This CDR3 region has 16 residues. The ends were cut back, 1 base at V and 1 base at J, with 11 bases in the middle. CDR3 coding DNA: TGTGCCAGCAGCTTAGTAGTTACGGGGGCCAAAAACATTCAGTACTTC. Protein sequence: CASSLVVTGAKNIQYF.

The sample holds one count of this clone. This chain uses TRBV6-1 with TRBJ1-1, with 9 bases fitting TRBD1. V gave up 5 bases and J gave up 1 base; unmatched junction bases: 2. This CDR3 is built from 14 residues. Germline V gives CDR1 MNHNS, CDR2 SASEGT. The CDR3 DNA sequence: TGTGCCAGCAGTTCGGGACAGGGGAACACTGAAGCTTTCTTT. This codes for CASSSGQGNTEAFF.

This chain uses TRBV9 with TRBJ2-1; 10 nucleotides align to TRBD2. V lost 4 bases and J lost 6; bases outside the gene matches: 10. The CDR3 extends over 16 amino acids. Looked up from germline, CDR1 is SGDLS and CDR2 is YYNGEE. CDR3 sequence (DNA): TGTGCCAGCAGCCGAGGGCTAGCGGGGGCTTCCAATGAGCAGTTCTTC. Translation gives CASSRGLAGASNEQFF.

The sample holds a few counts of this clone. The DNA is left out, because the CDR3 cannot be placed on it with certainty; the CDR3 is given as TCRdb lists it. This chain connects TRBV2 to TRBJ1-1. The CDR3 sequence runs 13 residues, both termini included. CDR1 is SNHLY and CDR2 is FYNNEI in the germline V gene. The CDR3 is CASSSSMNTEAFF.

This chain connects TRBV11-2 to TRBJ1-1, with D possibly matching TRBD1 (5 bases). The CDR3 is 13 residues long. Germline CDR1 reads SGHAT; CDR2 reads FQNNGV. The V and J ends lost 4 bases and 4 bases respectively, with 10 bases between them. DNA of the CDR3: TGTGCCAGCAGCTCCTCCGGGGGCACTGAAGCTTTCTTT. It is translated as CASSSSGGTEAFF. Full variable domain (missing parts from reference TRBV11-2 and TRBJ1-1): EAGVAQSPRYKIIEKRQSVAFWCNPISGHATLYWYQQILGQGPKLLIQFQNNGVVDDSQLPKDRFSAERLKGVDSTLKIQPAKLEDSAVYLCASSSSGGTEAFFGQGTRLTVV.

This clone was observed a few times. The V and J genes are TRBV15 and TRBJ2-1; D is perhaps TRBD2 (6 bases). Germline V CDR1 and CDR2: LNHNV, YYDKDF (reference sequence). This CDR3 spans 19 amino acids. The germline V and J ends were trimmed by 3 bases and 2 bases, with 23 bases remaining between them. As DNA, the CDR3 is TGTGCCACCAGCAGTCCCCCTGGGCGGGGAAGAGGACCCTACAATGAGCAGTTCTTC. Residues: CATSSPPGRGRGPYNEQFF.

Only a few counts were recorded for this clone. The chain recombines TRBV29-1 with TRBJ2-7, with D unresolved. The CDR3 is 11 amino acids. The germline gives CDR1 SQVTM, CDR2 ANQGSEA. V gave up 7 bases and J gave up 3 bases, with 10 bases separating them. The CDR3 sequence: CSAQESYEQYF. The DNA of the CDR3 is TGCAGCGCTCAGGAAAGCTACGAGCAGTACTTC.

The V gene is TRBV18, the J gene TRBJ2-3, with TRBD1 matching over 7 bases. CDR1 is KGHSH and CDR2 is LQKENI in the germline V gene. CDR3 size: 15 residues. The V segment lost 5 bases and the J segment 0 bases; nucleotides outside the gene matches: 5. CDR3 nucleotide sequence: TGTGCCAGCTCAGAGGGGGCTACTAGCACAGATACGCAGTATTTT. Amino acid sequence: CASSEGATSTDTQYF. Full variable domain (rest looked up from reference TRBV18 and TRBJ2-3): NAGVMQNPRHLVRRRGQEARLRCSPMKGHSHVYWYRQLPEEGLKFMVYLQKENIIDESGMPKERFSAEFPKEGPSILRIQQVVRGDSAAYFCASSEGATSTDTQYFGPGTRLTVL.

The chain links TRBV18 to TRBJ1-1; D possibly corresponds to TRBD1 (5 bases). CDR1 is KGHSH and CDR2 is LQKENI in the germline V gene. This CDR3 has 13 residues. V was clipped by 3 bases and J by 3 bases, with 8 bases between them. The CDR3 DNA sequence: TGTGCCAGCTCACCGAGACAGTACACTGAAGCTTTCTTT. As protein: CASSPRQYTEAFF. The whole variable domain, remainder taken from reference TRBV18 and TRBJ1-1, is NAGVMQNPRHLVRRRGQEARLRCSPMKGHSHVYWYRQLPEEGLKFMVYLQKENIIDESGMPKERFSAEFPKEGPSILRIQQVVRGDSAAYFCASSPRQYTEAFFGQGTRLTVV.

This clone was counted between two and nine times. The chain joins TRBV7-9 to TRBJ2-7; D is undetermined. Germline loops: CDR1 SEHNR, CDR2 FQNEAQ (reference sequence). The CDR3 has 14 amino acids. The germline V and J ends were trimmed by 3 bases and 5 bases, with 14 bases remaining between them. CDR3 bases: TGTGCCAGCAGCTTTGTCCCGATCAGCGACGAGCAGTACTTC. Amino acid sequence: CASSFVPISDEQYF. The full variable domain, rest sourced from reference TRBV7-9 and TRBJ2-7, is DTGVSQNPRHKITKRGQNVTFRCDPISEHNRLYWYRQTLGQGPEFLTYFQNEAQLEKSRLLSDRFSAERPKGSFSTLEIQRTEQGDSAMYLCASSFVPISDEQYFGPGTRLTVT.

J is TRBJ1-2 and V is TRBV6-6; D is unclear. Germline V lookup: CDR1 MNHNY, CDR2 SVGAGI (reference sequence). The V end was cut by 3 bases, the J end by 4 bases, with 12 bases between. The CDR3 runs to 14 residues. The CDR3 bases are TGTGCCAGCAGTTATACCAGAGAAAGCTATGGCTACACCTTC. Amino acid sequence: CASSYTRESYGYTF.

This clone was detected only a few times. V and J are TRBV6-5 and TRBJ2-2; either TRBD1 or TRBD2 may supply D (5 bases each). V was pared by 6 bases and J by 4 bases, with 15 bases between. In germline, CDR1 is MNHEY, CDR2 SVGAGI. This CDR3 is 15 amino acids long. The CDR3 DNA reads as TGTGCCAGCAGGTCCGGGACCTGGGTCACCGGGGAGCTGTTTTTT. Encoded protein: CASRSGTWVTGELFF.

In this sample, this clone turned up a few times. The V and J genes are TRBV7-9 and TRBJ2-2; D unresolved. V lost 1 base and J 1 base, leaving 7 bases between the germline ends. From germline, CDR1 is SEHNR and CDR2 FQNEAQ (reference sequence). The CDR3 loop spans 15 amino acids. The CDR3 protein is CASSLVARNTGELFF. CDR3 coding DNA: TGTGCCAGCAGCTTAGTGGCCAGGAACACCGGGGAGCTGTTTTTT.

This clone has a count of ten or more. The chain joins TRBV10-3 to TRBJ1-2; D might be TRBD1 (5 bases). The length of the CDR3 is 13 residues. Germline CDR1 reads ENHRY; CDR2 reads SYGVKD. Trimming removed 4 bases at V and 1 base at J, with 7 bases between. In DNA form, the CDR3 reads TGTGCCATCAGTGGGACAAATAACTATGGCTACACCTTC. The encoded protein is CAISGTNNYGYTF.

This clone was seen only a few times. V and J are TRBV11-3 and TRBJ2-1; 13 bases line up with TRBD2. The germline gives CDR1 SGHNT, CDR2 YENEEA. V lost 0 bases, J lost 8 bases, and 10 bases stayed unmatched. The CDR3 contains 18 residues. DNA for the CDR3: TGTGCCAGCAGCTTAGAGGGGACTAGCGGGGAGGCTTCCCATGAGCAGTTCTTC. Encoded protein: CASSLEGTSGEASHEQFF. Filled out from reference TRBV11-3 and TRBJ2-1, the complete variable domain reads EAGVVQSPRYKIIEKKQPVAFWCNPISGHNTLYWYLQNLGQGPELLIRYENEEAVDDSQLPKDRFSAERLKGVDSTLKIQPAELGDSAVYLCASSLEGTSGEASHEQFFGPGTRLTVL.

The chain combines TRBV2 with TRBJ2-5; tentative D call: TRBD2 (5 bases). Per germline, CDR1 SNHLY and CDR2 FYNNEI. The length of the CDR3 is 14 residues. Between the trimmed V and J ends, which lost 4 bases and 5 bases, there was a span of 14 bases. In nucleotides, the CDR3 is TGTGCCAGCAGTGTCGGAGAGGCGGGCGAGACCCAGTACTTC. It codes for CASSVGEAGETQYF. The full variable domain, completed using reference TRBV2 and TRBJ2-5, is EPEVTQTPSHQVTQMGQEVILRCVPISNHLYFYWYRQILGQKVEFLVSFYNNEISEKSEIFDDQFSVERPDGSNFTLKIRSTKLEDSAMYFCASSVGEAGETQYFGPGTRLLVL.

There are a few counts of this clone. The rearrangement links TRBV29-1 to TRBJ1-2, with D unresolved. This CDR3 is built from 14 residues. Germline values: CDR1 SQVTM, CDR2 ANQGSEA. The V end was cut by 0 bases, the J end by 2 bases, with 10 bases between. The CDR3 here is CSVEDRGRNYGYTF. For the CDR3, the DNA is TGCAGCGTTGAAGATCGAGGCAGAAACTATGGCTACACCTTC.